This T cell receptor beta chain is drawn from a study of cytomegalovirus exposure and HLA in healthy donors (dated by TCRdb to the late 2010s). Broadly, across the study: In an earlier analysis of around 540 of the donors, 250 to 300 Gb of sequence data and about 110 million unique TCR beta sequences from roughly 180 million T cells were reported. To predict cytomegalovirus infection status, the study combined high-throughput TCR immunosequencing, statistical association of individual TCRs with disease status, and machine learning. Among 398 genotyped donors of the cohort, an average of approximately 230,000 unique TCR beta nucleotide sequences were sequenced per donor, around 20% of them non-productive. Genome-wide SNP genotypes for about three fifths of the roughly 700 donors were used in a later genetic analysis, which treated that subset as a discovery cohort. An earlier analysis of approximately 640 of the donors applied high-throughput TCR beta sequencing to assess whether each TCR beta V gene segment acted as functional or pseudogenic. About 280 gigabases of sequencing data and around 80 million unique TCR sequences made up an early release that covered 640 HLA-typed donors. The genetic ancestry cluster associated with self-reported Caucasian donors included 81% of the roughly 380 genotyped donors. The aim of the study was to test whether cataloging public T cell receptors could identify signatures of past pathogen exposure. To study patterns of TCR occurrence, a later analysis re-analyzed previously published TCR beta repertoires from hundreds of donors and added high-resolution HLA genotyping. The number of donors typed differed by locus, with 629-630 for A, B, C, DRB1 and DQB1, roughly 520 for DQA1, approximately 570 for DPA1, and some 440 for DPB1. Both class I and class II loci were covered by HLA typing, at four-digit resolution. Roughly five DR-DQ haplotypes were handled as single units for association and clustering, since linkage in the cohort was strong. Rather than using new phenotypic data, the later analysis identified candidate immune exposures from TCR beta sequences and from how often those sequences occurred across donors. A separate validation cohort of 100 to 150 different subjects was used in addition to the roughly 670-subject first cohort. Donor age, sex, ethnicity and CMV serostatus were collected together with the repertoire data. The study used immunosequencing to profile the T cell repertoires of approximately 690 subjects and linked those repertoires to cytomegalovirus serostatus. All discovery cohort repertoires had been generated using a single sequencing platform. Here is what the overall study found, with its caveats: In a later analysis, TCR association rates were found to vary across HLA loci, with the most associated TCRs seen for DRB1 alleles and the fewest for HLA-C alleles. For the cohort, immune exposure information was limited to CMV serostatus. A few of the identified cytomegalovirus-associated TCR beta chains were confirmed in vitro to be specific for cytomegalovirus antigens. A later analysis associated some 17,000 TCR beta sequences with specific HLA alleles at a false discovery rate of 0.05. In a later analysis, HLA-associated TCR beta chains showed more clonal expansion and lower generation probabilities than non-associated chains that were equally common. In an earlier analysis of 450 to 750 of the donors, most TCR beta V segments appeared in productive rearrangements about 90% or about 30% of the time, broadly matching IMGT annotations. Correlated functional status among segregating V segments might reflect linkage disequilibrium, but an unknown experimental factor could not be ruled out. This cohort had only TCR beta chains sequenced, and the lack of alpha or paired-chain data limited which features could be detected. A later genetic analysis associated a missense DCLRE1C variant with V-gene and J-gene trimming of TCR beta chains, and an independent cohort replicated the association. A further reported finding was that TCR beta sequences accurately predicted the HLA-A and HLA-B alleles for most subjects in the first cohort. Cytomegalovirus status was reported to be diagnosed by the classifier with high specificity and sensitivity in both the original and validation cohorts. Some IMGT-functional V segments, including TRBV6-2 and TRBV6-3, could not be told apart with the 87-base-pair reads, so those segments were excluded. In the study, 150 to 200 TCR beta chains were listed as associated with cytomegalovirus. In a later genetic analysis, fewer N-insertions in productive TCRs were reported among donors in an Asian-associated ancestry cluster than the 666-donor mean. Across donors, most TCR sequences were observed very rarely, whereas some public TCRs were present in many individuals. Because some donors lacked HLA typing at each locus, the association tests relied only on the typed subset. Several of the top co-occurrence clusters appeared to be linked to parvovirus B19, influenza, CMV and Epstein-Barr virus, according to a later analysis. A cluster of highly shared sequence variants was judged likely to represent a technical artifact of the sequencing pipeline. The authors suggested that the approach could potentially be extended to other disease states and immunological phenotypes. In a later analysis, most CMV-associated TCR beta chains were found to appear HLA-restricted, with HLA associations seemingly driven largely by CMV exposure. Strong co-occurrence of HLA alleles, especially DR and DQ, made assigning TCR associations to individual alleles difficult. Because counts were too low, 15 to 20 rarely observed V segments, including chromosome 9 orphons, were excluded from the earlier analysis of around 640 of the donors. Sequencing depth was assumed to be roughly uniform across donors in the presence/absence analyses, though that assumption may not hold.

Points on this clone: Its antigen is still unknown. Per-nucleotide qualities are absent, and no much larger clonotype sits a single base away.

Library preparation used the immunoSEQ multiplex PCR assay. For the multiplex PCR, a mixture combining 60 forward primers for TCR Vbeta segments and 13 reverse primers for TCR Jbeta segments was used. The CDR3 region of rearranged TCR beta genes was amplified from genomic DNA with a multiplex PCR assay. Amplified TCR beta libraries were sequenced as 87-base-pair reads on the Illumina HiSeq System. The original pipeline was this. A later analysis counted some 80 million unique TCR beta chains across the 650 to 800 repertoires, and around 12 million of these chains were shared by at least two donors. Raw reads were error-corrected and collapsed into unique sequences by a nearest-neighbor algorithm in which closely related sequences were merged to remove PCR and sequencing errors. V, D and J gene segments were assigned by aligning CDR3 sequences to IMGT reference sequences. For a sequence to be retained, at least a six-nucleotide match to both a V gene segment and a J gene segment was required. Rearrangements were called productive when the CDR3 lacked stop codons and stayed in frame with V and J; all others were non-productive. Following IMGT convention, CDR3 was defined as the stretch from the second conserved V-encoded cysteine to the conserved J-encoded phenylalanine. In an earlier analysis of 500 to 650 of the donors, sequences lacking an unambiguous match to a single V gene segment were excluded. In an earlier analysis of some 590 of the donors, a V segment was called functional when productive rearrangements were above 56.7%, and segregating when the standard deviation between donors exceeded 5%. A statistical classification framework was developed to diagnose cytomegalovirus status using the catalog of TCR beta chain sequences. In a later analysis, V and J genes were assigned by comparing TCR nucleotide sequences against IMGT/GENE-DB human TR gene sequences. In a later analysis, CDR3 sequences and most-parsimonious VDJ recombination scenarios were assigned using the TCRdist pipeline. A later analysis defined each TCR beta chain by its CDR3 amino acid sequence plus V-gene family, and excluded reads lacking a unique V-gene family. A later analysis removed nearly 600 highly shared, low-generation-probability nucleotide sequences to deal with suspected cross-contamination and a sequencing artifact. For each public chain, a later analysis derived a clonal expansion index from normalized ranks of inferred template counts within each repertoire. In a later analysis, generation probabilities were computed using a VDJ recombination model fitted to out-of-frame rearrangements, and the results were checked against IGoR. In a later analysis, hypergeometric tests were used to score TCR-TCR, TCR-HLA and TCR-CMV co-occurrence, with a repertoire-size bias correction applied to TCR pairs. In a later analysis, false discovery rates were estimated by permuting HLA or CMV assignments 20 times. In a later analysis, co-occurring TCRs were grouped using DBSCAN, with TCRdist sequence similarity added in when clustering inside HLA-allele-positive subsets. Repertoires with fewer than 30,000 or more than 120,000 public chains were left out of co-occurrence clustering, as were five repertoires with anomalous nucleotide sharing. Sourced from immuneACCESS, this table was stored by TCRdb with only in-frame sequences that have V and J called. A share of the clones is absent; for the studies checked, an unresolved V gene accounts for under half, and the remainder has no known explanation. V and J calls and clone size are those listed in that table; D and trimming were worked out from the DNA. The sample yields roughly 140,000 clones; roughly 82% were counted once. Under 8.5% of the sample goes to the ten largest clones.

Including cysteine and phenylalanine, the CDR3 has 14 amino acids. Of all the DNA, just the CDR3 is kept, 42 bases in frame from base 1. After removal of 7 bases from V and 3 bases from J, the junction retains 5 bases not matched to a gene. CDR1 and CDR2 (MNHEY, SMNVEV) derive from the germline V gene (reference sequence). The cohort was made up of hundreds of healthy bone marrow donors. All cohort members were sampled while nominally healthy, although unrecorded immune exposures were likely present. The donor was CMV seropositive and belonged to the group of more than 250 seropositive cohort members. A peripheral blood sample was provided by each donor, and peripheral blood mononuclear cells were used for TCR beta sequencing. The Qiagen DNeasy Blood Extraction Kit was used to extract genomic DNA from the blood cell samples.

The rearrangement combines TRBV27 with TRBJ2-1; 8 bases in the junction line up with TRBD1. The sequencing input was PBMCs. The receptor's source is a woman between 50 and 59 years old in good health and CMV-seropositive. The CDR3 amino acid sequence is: CASKRTGNYNEQFF. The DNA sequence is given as TGTGCCAGCAAAAGGACAGGGAACTACAATGAGCAGTTCTTC.